The 15 T cell receptor beta chains presented below share a single source sample, sequenced in a study of blood T cells in healthy people across ages (dated by TCRdb to the mid-2010s). Libraries were constructed by 5' RACE. Sequencing took place on an Illumina HiSeq 2500. A second about 7 to 12 cycle PCR used a sample-barcoded 5' primer and a J-beta primer mix. In TCRdb, the public reads were trimmed at Q25 with fastp and aligned with MiXCR, with productive beta chains retained. A single entry per CDR3 protein holds the most common genes and DNA from its merged rows. Recorded for this sample are approximately 1.5 million distinct CDR3 sequences; about 45% of them occurred a single time. The ten largest make up 4% of the sample. The sequenced sample was blood. These TCRs come from a woman under 30 in good health.

The CDR3 coding sequence is TGCGCCAGCAGCTGGGACGCCGGTAACTACGAGCAGTACTTC. Protein sequence: CASSWDAGNYEQYF. The V call is TRBV4-1, the J call TRBJ2-7; D could derive from TRBD1 or TRBD2 (5 bases each). This CDR3 contains 14 residues. From germline, CDR1 is MGHRA and CDR2 YSYEKL. V shed 5 bases and J shed 3 bases, with 14 bases lying between them.

The chain is built from TRBV4-3 and TRBJ2-1; no firm D call. The V and J ends lost 0 bases and 0 bases respectively, with 9 bases between them. Germline loops: CDR1 LGHNA, CDR2 YSLEER. This CDR3 is built from 16 residues. The CDR3 DNA is TGCGCCAGCAGCCAAGATTACAAGAGCTCCTACAATGAGCAGTTCTTC. Encoded protein: CASSQDYKSSYNEQFF.

The table lists this clonotype with a few counts. The junction shows a germline mismatch at one end, possibly a read error. The chain combines TRBV7-7 with TRBJ2-3; 7 bases are a match to TRBD2. The length of the CDR3 is 14 residues. The germline gives CDR1 SSHAT, CDR2 FNYEAQ (reference sequence). CDR3: CASSLGRGGDTQYF. CDR3 sequence (DNA): TGTGCTAGCAGCTTGGGGAGGGGTGGCGATACGCAGTATTTT.

This chain connects TRBV28 to TRBJ2-7; D not resolved. This CDR3 has 11 residues. Between the trimmed V and J ends, which lost 6 bases and 3 bases, there was a span of 6 bases. In germline, CDR1 is MDHEN, CDR2 SYDVKM. CDR3 sequence reads: CASRANYEQYF. The CDR3 nucleotides are TGTGCCAGCAGAGCCAACTACGAGCAGTACTTC.

This rearrangement joins TRBV28 to TRBJ1-2; possible D gene TRBD1, 5 bases. The CDR3 loop spans 16 amino acids. Germline values: CDR1 MDHEN, CDR2 SYDVKM. Trimming cost V 6 bases and J 4 bases, with 21 bases left between them. CDR3 nucleotides: TGTGCCAGCAGCCCTACCGGGACCGGGAGTATCTATGGCTACACCTTC. This translates into CASSPTGTGSIYGYTF.

Only a few counts were recorded for this clonotype. This rearrangement joins TRBV9 to TRBJ2-1; 11 bases are a match to TRBD2. Germline V CDR1 and CDR2: SGDLS, YYNGEE. The trim removed 3 bases at V and 4 bases at J, leaving 12 bases unmatched. The CDR3 consists of 18 residues. CDR3 sequence: CASSAPGTSGALYNEQFF. For the CDR3, the DNA is TGTGCCAGCAGCGCCCCCGGGACTAGCGGAGCCCTTTACAATGAGCAGTTCTTC.

The genes are TRBV27 and TRBJ2-3; 14 bases are a match to TRBD2. CDR1 and CDR2 from the germline V gene are MNHEY and SMNVEV (reference sequence). The J segment lost 7 bases and the V segment lost 5 bases, leaving 11 bases of the junction unmatched. The CDR3 length is 17 residues. As DNA, the CDR3 is TGTGCCAGCAGTCGCAAGGTCGGGACTAGCGGGGGTTATACGCAGTATTTT. Protein product: CASSRKVGTSGGYTQYF.

The chain joins TRBV7-9 to TRBJ2-7, with D hard to call. Trimming cost V 5 bases and J 0 bases, with 11 bases left between them. Germline CDR1 SEHNR, CDR2 FQNEAQ (reference sequence). The CDR3 covers 14 residues. The CDR3 is CASSEVESSYEQYF. The DNA of the CDR3 is TGTGCCAGCAGCGAAGTGGAGAGCTCCTACGAGCAGTACTTC.

This clonotype was seen a handful of times. The rearrangement links TRBV20-1 to TRBJ2-7; no clear D gene. Per the germline V gene, CDR1 is DFQATT and CDR2 is SNEGSKA (reference sequence). This CDR3 has 12 residues. With 2 bases removed from V and 6 bases from J, the gap between germline ends came to 11 bases. CDR3 region: CSARTRFGEQYF. CDR3 sequence (DNA): TGCAGTGCTAGAACCAGGTTCGGCGAGCAGTACTTC.

The chain is built from TRBV3-1 and TRBJ2-3; D ambiguous. Germline V gives CDR1 LGHDT, CDR2 YNNKEL (reference sequence). This CDR3 contains 14 residues. V was clipped by 4 bases and J by 6 bases, with 14 bases between them. The DNA of the CDR3 is TGTGCCAGCAGCCTAAAAGTAGGCAGCGATACGCAGTATTTT. It translates to CASSLKVGSDTQYF.

This clonotype was seen only a few times. The chain uses TRBV25-1 and TRBJ2-6, with D hard to call. There are 16 residues in the CDR3. V was pared by 1 base and J by 0 bases, with 7 bases between. Germline V lookup: CDR1 MGHDK, CDR2 SYGVNS. CDR3 nucleotides: TGTGCCAGCAGTGAATGGGGTCTCTCTGGGGCCAACGTCCTGACTTTC. Amino acids: CASSEWGLSGANVLTF.

The chain uses TRBV7-8 and TRBJ2-3, with 10 nucleotides matching TRBD1. Germline lookup yields CDR1 SGHVS and CDR2 FQNEAQ. The J segment lost 3 bases and the V segment lost 4 bases, leaving 7 bases of the junction unmatched. This CDR3 contains 16 residues. The CDR3 sequence is CASSSPDRGTTDTQYF. The CDR3 DNA is TGTGCCAGCAGCTCTCCGGACAGGGGGACTACAGATACGCAGTATTTT.

This clonotype was counted only a few times. V gene TRBV28 combines with J gene TRBJ1-6; a weak D match, TRBD1 (5 bases). The CDR3 loop spans 13 amino acids. V was clipped by 8 bases and J by 14 bases, with 19 bases between them. Germline CDR1 reads MDHEN; CDR2 reads SYDVKM. CDR3 nucleotides: TGTGCCAGCCAGGGCCCATCAAAAAAGGCCCTCCACTTT. This translates into CASQGPSKKALHF.

The V call is TRBV5-1, the J call TRBJ2-5; D ambiguous. Near its end, the DNA agrees better with TRBJ2-7, so the J call may be wrong. Looked up from germline, CDR1 is SGHRS and CDR2 is YFSETQ. The CDR3 is made up of 15 amino acids. Here the CDR3 DNA reads TGCGCCAGCAGCCCAGTGCTTTCTAGAGGCCTCGAGCAGTACTTC. Protein product: CASSPVLSRGLEQYF.

This clonotype has a handful of counts. A junction end diverges from the germline sequence, so it may reflect a read error. This chain uses TRBV4-1 with TRBJ1-2; TRBD1 matches at 8 bases. From germline, CDR1 is MGHRA and CDR2 YSYEKL. The CDR3 contains 17 residues. The CDR3 nucleotides read TGCGCCAGCAGCCAAGATTATGACAGGGGAAATAACTATGGCTGCACCTTC. Its protein product is CASSQDYDRGNNYGCTF.